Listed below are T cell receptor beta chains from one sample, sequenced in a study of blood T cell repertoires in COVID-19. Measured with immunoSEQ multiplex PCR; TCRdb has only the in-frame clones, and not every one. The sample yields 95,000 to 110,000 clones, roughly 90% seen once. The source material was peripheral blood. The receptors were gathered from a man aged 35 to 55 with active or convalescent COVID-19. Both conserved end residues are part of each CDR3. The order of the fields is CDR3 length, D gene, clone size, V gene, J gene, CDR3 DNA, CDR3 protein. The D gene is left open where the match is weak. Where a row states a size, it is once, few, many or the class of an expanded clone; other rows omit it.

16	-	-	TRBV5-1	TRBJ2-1	TGCGCCAGCAGCTTGGATCAGGGTGGATCCTACAATGAGCAGTTCTTC	CASSLDQGGSYNEQFF
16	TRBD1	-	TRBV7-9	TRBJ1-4	TGTGCCAGCAGCTTAGCAAGACGGGACAGGGACGAAAAACTGTTTTTT	CASSLARRDRDEKLFF
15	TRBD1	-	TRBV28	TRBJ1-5	TGTGCCAGCAGACCGACAGGGTTTGAGAGTCAGCCCCAGCATTTT	CASRPTGFESQPQHF
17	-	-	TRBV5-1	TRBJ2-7	TGCGCCAGCAGCCCCCGATCAGTCCTTGATAACGACTACGAGCAGTACTTC	CASSPRSVLDNDYEQYF
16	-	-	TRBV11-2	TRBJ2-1	TGTGCCAGCAGCCTACTCCCACCCTCTCAATACAATGAGCAGTTCTTC	CASSLLPPSQYNEQFF
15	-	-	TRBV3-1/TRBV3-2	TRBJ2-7	TGTGCCAGCAGCCCATCTATCTCCGGTAATTACGAGCAGTACTTC	CASSPSISGNYEQYF
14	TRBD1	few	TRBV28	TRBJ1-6	TGTGCCAGCAGCCGCGGACAGGGAAGTTCACCCCTCCACTTT	CASSRGQGSSPLHF
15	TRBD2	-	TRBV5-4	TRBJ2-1	TGTGCCAGCAGCCTGGGCGGGAGCTCCTACAATGAGCAGTTCTTC	CASSLGGSSYNEQFF
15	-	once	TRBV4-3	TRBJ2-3	TGCGCCAGCAGCCAAGGGATCAGTCAGGCAGATACGCAGTATTTT	CASSQGISQADTQYF
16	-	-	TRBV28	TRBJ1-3	TGTGCCAGCCGTCAGACACCCCCAAACTCTGGAAACACCATATATTTT	CASRQTPPNSGNTIYF
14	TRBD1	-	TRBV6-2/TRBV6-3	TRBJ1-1	TGTGCCAGCAGTTCGGACAGGCCTTTCACTGAAGCTTTCTTT	CASSSDRPFTEAFF
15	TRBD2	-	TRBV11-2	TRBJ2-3	TGTGCCAGCAGCCTCCTAGCGGGAGCCACAGATACGCAGTATTTT	CASSLLAGATDTQYF
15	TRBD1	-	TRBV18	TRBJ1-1	TGTGCCAGCTCACCTTCGGGACAGAAGGGCACTGAAGCTTTCTTT	CASSPSGQKGTEAFF
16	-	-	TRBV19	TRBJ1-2	TGTGCCAGTGGGCATGGTGGAAGGGGCTCGAGCTATGGCTACACCTTC	CASGHGGRGSSYGYTF
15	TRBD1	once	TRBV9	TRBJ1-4	TGTGCCAGCAGCACATCGACAGGGCCTAATGAAAAACTGTTTTTT	CASSTSTGPNEKLFF
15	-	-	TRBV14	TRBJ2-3	TGTGCCAGCAGCCGAGGCAGGGTAGGCACAGATACGCAGTATTTT	CASSRGRVGTDTQYF
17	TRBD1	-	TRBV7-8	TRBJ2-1	TGTGCCAGCAGTAATGGACAGGTCGTAGAAGTGGACAATGAGCAGTTCTTC	CASSNGQVVEVDNEQFF
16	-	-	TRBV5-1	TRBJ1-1	TGCGCCAGCAGCTTGGAGGGGTCGGCAATGAACACTGAAGCTTTCTTT	CASSLEGSAMNTEAFF
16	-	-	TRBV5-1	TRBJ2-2	TGCGCCAGCAGGGCACAGGGCCATTTTAACACCGGGGAGCTGTTTTTT	CASRAQGHFNTGELFF
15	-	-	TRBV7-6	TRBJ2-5	TGTGCCAGCAGCTTGAGACTGACCTTGGAGGAGACCCAGTACTTC	CASSLRLTLEETQYF
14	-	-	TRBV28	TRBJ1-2	TGTGCCAGCAGTTCTTGGACAGTCAACTATGGCTACACCTTC	CASSSWTVNYGYTF
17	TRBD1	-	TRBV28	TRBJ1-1	TGTGCCAGCAGTTTTGGGACAGGGAGATTAGCGAACACTGAAGCTTTCTTT	CASSFGTGRLANTEAFF
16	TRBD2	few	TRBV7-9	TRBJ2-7	TGTGCCAGCAGCTTCAGGGCTGGCGGGAGCAAGGTTGAGCAGTACTTC	CASSFRAGGSKVEQYF
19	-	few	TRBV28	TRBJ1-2	TGTGCCAGCAGGCCAACAGGAGCCGGAGTCGGGCGTCCTAACTATGGCTACACCTTC	CASRPTGAGVGRPNYGYTF
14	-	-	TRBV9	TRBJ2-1	TGTGCCAGCACCTCATCCGGGCTGGGGGGTGAGCAGTTCTTC	CASTSSGLGGEQFF
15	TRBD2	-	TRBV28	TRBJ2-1	TGTGCCAGCTCCCTAGGCCTAGCGGGAGGGGATGAGCAGTTCTTC	CASSLGLAGGDEQFF
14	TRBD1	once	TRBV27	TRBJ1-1	TGTGCCAGCAGAAGGGACAGGGGACCCACTGAAGCTTTCTTT	CASRRDRGPTEAFF
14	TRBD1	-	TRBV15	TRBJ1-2	TGTGCCACCAGCAGAGGAGAGGGGGCCTGGGGCTACACCTTC	CATSRGEGAWGYTF
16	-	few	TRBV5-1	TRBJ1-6	TGCGCCAGCAGCTTGGCCGGGGGTAGTTATAGTTCACCCCTCCACTTT	CASSLAGGSYSSPLHF
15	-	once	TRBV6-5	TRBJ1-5	TGTGCCAGCATCAACGCCGGGTATAGCAATCAGCCCCAGCATTTT	CASINAGYSNQPQHF
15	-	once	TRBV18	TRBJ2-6	TGTGCCAGCTCGCCCGACAACTCTGGGGCCAACGTCCTGACTTTC	CASSPDNSGANVLTF
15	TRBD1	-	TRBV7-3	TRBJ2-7	TGTGCCAGCAGCTTATTCGGGACAGAAGTCTACGAGCAGTACTTC	CASSLFGTEVYEQYF
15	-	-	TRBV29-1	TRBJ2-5	TGCAGCGTTGAAGATCTTTGGCTCCCTCAAGAGACCCAGTACTTC	CSVEDLWLPQETQYF
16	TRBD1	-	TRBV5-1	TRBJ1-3	TGCGCCAGCAGCCCTGGGACAGCACTATCCGGAAACACCATATATTTT	CASSPGTALSGNTIYF
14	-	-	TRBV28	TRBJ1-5	TGTGCCAGCAGTTTAAATTCCAGGGTTCAGCCCCAGCATTTT	CASSLNSRVQPQHF
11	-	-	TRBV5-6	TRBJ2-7	TGTGCCAGCAGCAAAATGGACAGAGAGAACTTC	CASSKMDRENF
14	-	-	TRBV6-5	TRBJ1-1	TGTGCCAGCAGTTACGGAGCAGGGCCTGCTGAAGCTTTCTTT	CASSYGAGPAEAFF
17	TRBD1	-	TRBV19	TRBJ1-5	TGTGCCAGTAGTATTTTAGGGGACAGGGGGTTCGATCAGCCCCAGCATTTT	CASSILGDRGFDQPQHF
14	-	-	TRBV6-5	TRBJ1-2	TGTGCCAGCACCCCGACTCATGGCGGCTATGGCTACACCTTC	CASTPTHGGYGYTF
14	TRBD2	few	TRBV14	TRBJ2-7	TGTGCCTCAAACCGGGGGACTAGCTCCTACGAGCAGTACTTC	CASNRGTSSYEQYF
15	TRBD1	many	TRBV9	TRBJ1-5	TGTGCCAGCAGCAAGACAGGGGCTGACAATCAGCCCCAGCATTTT	CASSKTGADNQPQHF
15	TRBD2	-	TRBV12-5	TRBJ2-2	TGTGCTAGTGGTTTGGGGGAGGGGTTCACCGGGGAGCTGTTTTTT	CASGLGEGFTGELFF